What follows is one T cell receptor (beta chain) and its context. This sample is drawn from a study of T cell responses to AZD1222 COVID-19 vaccine. The protocol was immunoSEQ multiplex PCR, while the TCRdb copy is restricted to in-frame clones and leaves out a portion. The sample carries roughly 140,000 clones, roughly 92% recorded once. CDR3 length: 14 residues. Trimming removed 5 bases at V and 0 bases at J, with 11 bases between. Germline values: CDR1 SGHRS, CDR2 YFSETQ. This chain joins TRBV5-1 and TRBJ1-2; D is unclear. The specimen comprised peripheral blood, sampled on day 0 of AZD1222 vaccination. The TCR sequence derives from an adult in good health. The CDR3: CASSPDGSNYGYTF. Written as DNA, the CDR3 is TGCGCCAGCAGTCCGGACGGATCTAACTATGGCTACACCTTC.